The rows below give T cell receptor beta chains drawn from one sample of a study of blood T cell repertoires in COVID-19. The protocol was immunoSEQ multiplex PCR, while the TCRdb copy is restricted to in-frame clones and leaves out a portion. The sample gives 55,000 to 90,000 clones, more than 90% of which show up once; roughly 13% is in the top ten. Sample: peripheral blood. The receptors here all came from a human donor with active COVID-19. The donor label of this sample is uncertain. The CDR3 runs from the conserved cysteine through the conserved F or W. The D gene is left open where the match is weak. Where a row states a size, it is once, few, many or the class of an expanded clone; other rows omit it.

D gene: -; J gene: TRBJ2-4; V gene: TRBV11-2; clone size: once; CDR3 length: 15; CDR3 DNA: TGTGCCAGCGGGGACCAGGGGGGAGCCAAAAACATTCAGTACTTC; CDR3 protein: CASGDQGGAKNIQYF
D gene: TRBD2; J gene: TRBJ2-5; V gene: TRBV6-1; clone size: -; CDR3 length: 19; CDR3 DNA: TGTGCCAGCAGTGAAAGTTTCGGGCTAGCGGAGAGGGTCCAAGAGACCCAGTACTTC; CDR3 protein: CASSESFGLAERVQETQYF
D gene: TRBD1; J gene: TRBJ1-4; V gene: TRBV3-1/TRBV3-2; clone size: -; CDR3 length: 16; CDR3 DNA: TGTGCCAGCAGCCAAGAGGGACAGGGGGAAGGGGAAAAACTGTTTTTT; CDR3 protein: CASSQEGQGEGEKLFF
D gene: -; J gene: TRBJ1-6; V gene: TRBV28; clone size: -; CDR3 length: 16; CDR3 DNA: TGTGCCAGCAGTTTAGGTCGCAGCTCCTATAATTCACCCCTCCACTTT; CDR3 protein: CASSLGRSSYNSPLHF
D gene: -; J gene: TRBJ2-1; V gene: TRBV7-9; clone size: -; CDR3 length: 15; CDR3 DNA: TGTGCCAGCAGCTTAAGTGGGGGCTTTGAGAATGAGCAGTTCTTC; CDR3 protein: CASSLSGGFENEQFF
D gene: -; J gene: TRBJ2-7; V gene: TRBV19; clone size: -; CDR3 length: 14; CDR3 DNA: TGTGCCAGTAGTATGGGAGGAATGGACTACGAGCAGTACTTC; CDR3 protein: CASSMGGMDYEQYF
D gene: -; J gene: TRBJ2-7; V gene: TRBV6-1; clone size: -; CDR3 length: 13; CDR3 DNA: TGTGCCAGCAGTGATTGGCAGAACTACGAGCAGTACTTC; CDR3 protein: CASSDWQNYEQYF
D gene: TRBD1; J gene: TRBJ1-2; V gene: TRBV13; clone size: many; CDR3 length: 16; CDR3 DNA: TGTGCCAGCAGCCGCACCGAAGACAGGGTGGTGGGGGGCTACACCTTC; CDR3 protein: CASSRTEDRVVGGYTF
D gene: TRBD2; J gene: TRBJ2-7; V gene: TRBV28; clone size: -; CDR3 length: 14; CDR3 DNA: TGTGCCAGCCTGGGGAAGCGGGGCTCCTACGAGCAGTACTTC; CDR3 protein: CASLGKRGSYEQYF
D gene: TRBD1; J gene: TRBJ1-2; V gene: TRBV6-5; clone size: -; CDR3 length: 16; CDR3 DNA: TGTGCCAGCAGTTTCACTCGGCGGACAGGGGAGTTTGGCTACACCTTC; CDR3 protein: CASSFTRRTGEFGYTF
D gene: -; J gene: TRBJ1-5; V gene: TRBV10-3; clone size: -; CDR3 length: 15; CDR3 DNA: TGTGCCATCAGTGAGTCGGTAGTAGGCAATCAGCCCCAGCATTTT; CDR3 protein: CAISESVVGNQPQHF
D gene: -; J gene: TRBJ1-1; V gene: TRBV2; clone size: -; CDR3 length: 12; CDR3 DNA: TGTGCCAGCAGTGTCCGGGGGGCTGAAGCTTTCTTT; CDR3 protein: CASSVRGAEAFF
D gene: -; J gene: TRBJ2-7; V gene: TRBV6-2/TRBV6-3; clone size: -; CDR3 length: 14; CDR3 DNA: TGTGCCAGCAGTTACGCAGGGGCCAGTTCCGAGCAGTACTTC; CDR3 protein: CASSYAGASSEQYF
D gene: TRBD2; J gene: TRBJ2-1; V gene: TRBV30; clone size: -; CDR3 length: 23; CDR3 DNA: TGTGCCTGGAGTGTAAAGAAAGGGAGGTTTGAATCTAGCGGGAGGGTCTCCTACAATGAGCAGTTCTTC; CDR3 protein: CAWSVKKGRFESSGRVSYNEQFF
D gene: TRBD2; J gene: TRBJ2-3; V gene: TRBV18; clone size: once; CDR3 length: 16; CDR3 DNA: TGTGCCAGCTCGCTGGGGACTAGCGGAGGCCCAGATACGCAGTATTTT; CDR3 protein: CASSLGTSGGPDTQYF
D gene: TRBD2; J gene: TRBJ2-3; V gene: TRBV11-2; clone size: -; CDR3 length: 14; CDR3 DNA: TGTGCCAGCAGCTTTGGTAGCGGGACATATACGCAGTATTTT; CDR3 protein: CASSFGSGTYTQYF
D gene: TRBD2; J gene: TRBJ2-1; V gene: TRBV30; clone size: -; CDR3 length: 14; CDR3 DNA: TGTGCCTGGAACGGCGGGAGCTCCTACAATGAGCAGTTCTTC; CDR3 protein: CAWNGGSSYNEQFF
D gene: TRBD1; J gene: TRBJ1-2; V gene: TRBV28; clone size: -; CDR3 length: 17; CDR3 DNA: TGTGCCAGCAGAGATACTCGGTCCGGGGACAGGGAATATGGCTACACCTTC; CDR3 protein: CASRDTRSGDREYGYTF
D gene: TRBD1; J gene: TRBJ1-2; V gene: TRBV5-4; clone size: few; CDR3 length: 12; CDR3 DNA: TGTGCCAGCAGCTCCGGACAGGGTGGCTACACCTTC; CDR3 protein: CASSSGQGGYTF
D gene: TRBD1; J gene: TRBJ2-4; V gene: TRBV28; clone size: -; CDR3 length: 15; CDR3 DNA: TGTGCCAGCAGGGATCCCGGGACAGGGAAAAACATTCAGTACTTC; CDR3 protein: CASRDPGTGKNIQYF
D gene: -; J gene: TRBJ2-1; V gene: TRBV2; clone size: -; CDR3 length: 17; CDR3 DNA: TGTGCCAGCAGTCACTCATCTAGCGAACCCTCCCCCAATGAGCAGTTCTTC; CDR3 protein: CASSHSSSEPSPNEQFF
D gene: TRBD2; J gene: TRBJ2-2; V gene: TRBV6-4; clone size: -; CDR3 length: 14; CDR3 DNA: TGTGCCAGCAGTGACGGGAGGGACACCGGGGAGCTGTTTTTT; CDR3 protein: CASSDGRDTGELFF
D gene: TRBD1; J gene: TRBJ2-7; V gene: TRBV25-1; clone size: -; CDR3 length: 15; CDR3 DNA: TGTGCCAGCAGTGGCCTGGGACAGTTTGCCTACGAGCAGTACTTC; CDR3 protein: CASSGLGQFAYEQYF
D gene: -; J gene: TRBJ2-7; V gene: TRBV6-2/TRBV6-3; clone size: -; CDR3 length: 13; CDR3 DNA: TGTGCCAGCAGTTATGGGGGCCCCTACGAGCAGTACTTC; CDR3 protein: CASSYGGPYEQYF
D gene: -; J gene: TRBJ1-1; V gene: TRBV27; clone size: -; CDR3 length: 15; CDR3 DNA: TGTGCCAGCAGTTTATCGCTGGGGGCGAACACTGAAGCTTTCTTT; CDR3 protein: CASSLSLGANTEAFF
D gene: TRBD1; J gene: TRBJ1-1; V gene: TRBV19; clone size: -; CDR3 length: 12; CDR3 DNA: TGTGCCAGTAGTTTGGGGACAGGGGTGGATTTCTTT; CDR3 protein: CASSLGTGVDFF
D gene: TRBD1; J gene: TRBJ1-2; V gene: TRBV28; clone size: -; CDR3 length: 11; CDR3 DNA: TGTGCCAGCGACAGGGGGTATGGCTACACCTTC; CDR3 protein: CASDRGYGYTF
D gene: TRBD1; J gene: TRBJ1-2; V gene: TRBV24-1; clone size: -; CDR3 length: 15; CDR3 DNA: TGTGCCACCAGTGACCGAGACAGGGGACCACGCGGCTACACCTTC; CDR3 protein: CATSDRDRGPRGYTF
D gene: TRBD1; J gene: TRBJ1-1; V gene: TRBV11-2; clone size: -; CDR3 length: 15; CDR3 DNA: TGTGCCAGCAGCCATCCGGGACAGGGGAGGTCTGAAGCTTTCTTT; CDR3 protein: CASSHPGQGRSEAFF
D gene: -; J gene: TRBJ1-1; V gene: TRBV19; clone size: -; CDR3 length: 15; CDR3 DNA: TGTGCCAGTACACCGCACAGGGATACGAACACTGAAGCTTTCTTT; CDR3 protein: CASTPHRDTNTEAFF
D gene: -; J gene: TRBJ1-2; V gene: TRBV27; clone size: -; CDR3 length: 15; CDR3 DNA: TGTGCCAGCAGTTTTGGGTCAGGATCTAACTATGGCTACACCTTC; CDR3 protein: CASSFGSGSNYGYTF